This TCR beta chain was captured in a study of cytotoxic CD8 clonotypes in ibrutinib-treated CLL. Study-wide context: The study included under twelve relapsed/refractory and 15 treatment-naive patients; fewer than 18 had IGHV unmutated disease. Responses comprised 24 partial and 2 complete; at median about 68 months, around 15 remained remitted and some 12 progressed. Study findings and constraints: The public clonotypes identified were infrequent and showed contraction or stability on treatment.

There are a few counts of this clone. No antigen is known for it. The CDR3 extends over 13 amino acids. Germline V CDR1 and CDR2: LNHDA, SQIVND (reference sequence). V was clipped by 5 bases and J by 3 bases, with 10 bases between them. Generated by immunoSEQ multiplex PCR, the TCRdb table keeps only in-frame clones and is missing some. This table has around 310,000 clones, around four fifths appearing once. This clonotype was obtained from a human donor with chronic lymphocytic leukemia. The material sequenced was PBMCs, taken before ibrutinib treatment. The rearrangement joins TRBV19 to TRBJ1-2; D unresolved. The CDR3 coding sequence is TGTGCCAGTAGTCACCGCTCTGACTATGGCTACACCTTC. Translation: CASSHRSDYGYTF.